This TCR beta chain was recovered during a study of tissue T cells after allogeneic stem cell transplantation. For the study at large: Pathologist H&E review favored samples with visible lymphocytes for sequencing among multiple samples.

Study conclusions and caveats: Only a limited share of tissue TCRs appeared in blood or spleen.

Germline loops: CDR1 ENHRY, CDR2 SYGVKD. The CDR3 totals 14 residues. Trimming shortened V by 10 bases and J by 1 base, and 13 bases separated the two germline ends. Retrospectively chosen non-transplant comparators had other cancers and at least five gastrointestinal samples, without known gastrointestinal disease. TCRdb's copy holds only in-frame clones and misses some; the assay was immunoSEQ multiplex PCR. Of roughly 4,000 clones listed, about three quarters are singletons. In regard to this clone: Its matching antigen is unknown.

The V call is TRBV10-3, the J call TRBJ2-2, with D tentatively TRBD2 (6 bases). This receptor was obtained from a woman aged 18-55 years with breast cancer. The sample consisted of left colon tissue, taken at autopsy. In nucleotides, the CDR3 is TGTGCCACGACCGGGACTCAGAACACCGGGGAGCTGTTTTTT. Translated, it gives CATTGTQNTGELFF.